This TCR beta chain was captured in a study of Japanese encephalitis immunity and Zika vaccine responses listed by TCRdb under 2021. In terms of the full investigation: Included participants received three 5.0 ug doses of alum-adjuvanted ZPIV at weeks 0, 4 and 28. Before ZPIV, about a dozen participants were given one dose of YFV vaccine (YF-VAX), while under 10 participants were flavivirus-naive. The ZIKV peptides, 15-mers that overlapped by 11 residues, were chosen for containing NetMHCpan/NetMHCII-predicted epitopes with affinity below 50 nM. For stimulations, either ZIKV structural-protein peptide pools divided into flavivirus-conserved and non-conserved sets or JEV or YFV peptides matching the pre-vaccination were used. More than 5 representative participants per pre-vaccination group were picked for TCR sequencing, using samples from week 52 and from week 0, the point after pre-vaccination but before ZPIV. The study tested whether prior Japanese encephalitis virus (JEV) or yellow fever virus (YFV) vaccination shaped CD4 T cell responses to the Zika vaccine. In addition, the TCR repertoires of a few flavivirus-naive individuals were analyzed at weeks 2, 6 and 52 after ZPIV vaccination began. Two to three months ahead of the first ZPIV dose, around 13 participants were given JEV vaccine (IXIARO) as a two-dose regimen with the doses 28 days apart. Study-level results and caveats: Only a few individuals showed CD8 T cell responses to the ZIKV peptide pools, and those responses were of very low magnitude. Samples were clustered by participant, with no similarity observed between individuals, suggesting that no public TCRs were detected. Compared with YFV-pre-vaccinated donors, JEV-pre-vaccinated donors had higher repertoire similarity across time-points and stimulations, indicating that more clonotypes were common to ZIKV and JEV stimulation. After ZPIV, a significant decrease in repertoire richness of CD4 T cells responding to conserved ZIKV epitopes was observed in JEV-pre-vaccinated donors. The analysis covered only a subset of trial participants who had three doses and adequate samples, rather than the whole vaccinated cohort. Because there were not enough samples, the peptide pools could not be deconvoluted, which meant the specific peptides behind the cross-reactive responses went unidentified.

Library prep was done by 5' RACE. TCRbeta libraries were pooled in proportion to their sorted cell numbers before sequencing. Total RNA was extracted from sorted cells with RNAzol RT, and cDNA was synthesized with an oligo(dT) primer and a template-switching oligo. The TCRbeta V-CDR3-J region was amplified by PCR with Kapa HiFi between a SMARTer oligo primer and a TCRbeta constant-region primer. A second PCR added Illumina adaptors and sample-specific index barcodes, with HighPrep bead cleanup and Bioanalyzer confirmation of a roughly 650 bp band. The libraries were sequenced on an Illumina MiSeq using 2x151 bp paired-end reads. As for how the authors treated the data: An in-house Java program demultiplexed the reads, while MiXCR assigned TCRbeta annotations and counted clonotypes. Repertoire overlap was measured with Morisita-Horn indices from the R package vegan, along with UPGMA clustering and Circos plots of recurring clonotypes. Shannon diversity and richness were each normalized to the maximum value possible given the input cell numbers, so the resulting values fell between 0 and 1. CDR3beta sequences were aligned using MUSCLE, distances were calculated using SeqinR, and multidimensional scaling was plotted in R. Clones were called with MiXCR by TCRdb after fastp trimmed the public reads at Q25, and only in-frame beta chains were retained. Rows with one shared CDR3 protein collapse into an entry with the most common genes and DNA. Clone size and V and J calls follow TCRdb, not the original study. Recorded for this sample are about 400 distinct CDR3 sequences; around 3.3% of them occurred a single time. The ten largest account for around 36% of the sample.

The CDR3 covers 15 residues, taking in both the cysteine and the phenylalanine. Only the CDR3 DNA is retained, 45 bases long and in frame from the first base. The V end gives up 1 base and the J end 6 bases, leaving 4 bases in the junction not matched to a gene. Based on the germline V gene, the CDR1 and CDR2 sequences are LGHNA and YSLEER. PBMCs were labeled with CellTrace CFSE and cultured for 6 to 7 days in RPMI with 8% human serum plus peptide pools at 0.9 to 1 ug/mL each. On a BD FACSAria, proliferating CD4 T cells were sorted without fixation as live CD56-CD19-CD16-CD3+CD4+ CFSE-low cells. Enrolled adults were healthy and were found to be seronegative for ZIKV, JEV, YFV, DENV and WNV by microneutralization screening. The samples were taken from a phase 1, double-blinded, randomized, placebo-controlled trial testing an alum-adjuvanted Zika purified-inactivated virus (ZPIV) vaccine. Peripheral blood mononuclear cells were isolated by standard procedure and were kept frozen in liquid nitrogen until use.

This clonotype is assessed as large (0.1 to 1%). Qualities for individual bases were not recorded, and no much larger clone is one base off. The TCR was taken from an adult man who received an inactivated Zika virus vaccine. The source was antigen-activated CD4+ T cells from blood, cultured, collected during a Zika inactivated vaccine study. The chain joins TRBV4-3 to TRBJ2-2; TRBD2 agrees with 8 junctional bases. The CDR3 protein is CASSQVGGAPGELFF. The nucleotides are TGCGCCAGCAGCCAAGTCGGGGGGGCCCCCGGGGAGCTGTTTTTT.